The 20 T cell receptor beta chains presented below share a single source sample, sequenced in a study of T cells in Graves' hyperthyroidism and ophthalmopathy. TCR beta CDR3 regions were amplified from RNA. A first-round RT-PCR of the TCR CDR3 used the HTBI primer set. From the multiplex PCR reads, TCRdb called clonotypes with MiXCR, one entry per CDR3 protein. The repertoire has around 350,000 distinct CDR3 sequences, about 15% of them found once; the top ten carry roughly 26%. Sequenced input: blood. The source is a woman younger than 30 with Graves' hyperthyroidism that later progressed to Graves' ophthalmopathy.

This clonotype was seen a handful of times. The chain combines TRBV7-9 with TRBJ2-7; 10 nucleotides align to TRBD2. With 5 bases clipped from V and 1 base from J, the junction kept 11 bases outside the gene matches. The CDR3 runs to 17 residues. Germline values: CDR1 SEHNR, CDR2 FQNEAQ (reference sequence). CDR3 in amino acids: CASSIFSLAGASYEQYF. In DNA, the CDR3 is TGTGCCAGCAGCATATTTTCTCTAGCGGGAGCTTCCTACGAGCAGTACTTC. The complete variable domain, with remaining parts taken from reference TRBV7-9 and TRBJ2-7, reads DTGVSQNPRHKITKRGQNVTFRCDPISEHNRLYWYRQTLGQGPEFLTYFQNEAQLEKSRLLSDRFSAERPKGSFSTLEIQRTEQGDSAMYLCASSIFSLAGASYEQYFGPGTRLTVT.

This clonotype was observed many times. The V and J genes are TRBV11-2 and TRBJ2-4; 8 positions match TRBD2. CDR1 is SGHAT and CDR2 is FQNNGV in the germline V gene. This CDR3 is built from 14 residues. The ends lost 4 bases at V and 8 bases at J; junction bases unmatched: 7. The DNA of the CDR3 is TGTGCCAGCAGCTCTCGGGAGGGCGGAGACATTCAGTACTTC. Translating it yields CASSSREGGDIQYF.

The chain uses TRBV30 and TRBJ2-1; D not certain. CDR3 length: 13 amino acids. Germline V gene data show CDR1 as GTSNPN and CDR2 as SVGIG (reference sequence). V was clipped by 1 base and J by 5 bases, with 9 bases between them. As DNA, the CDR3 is TGTGCCTGGAGTGCTGCTGGGAACAATGAGCAGTTCTTC. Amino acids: CAWSAAGNNEQFF.

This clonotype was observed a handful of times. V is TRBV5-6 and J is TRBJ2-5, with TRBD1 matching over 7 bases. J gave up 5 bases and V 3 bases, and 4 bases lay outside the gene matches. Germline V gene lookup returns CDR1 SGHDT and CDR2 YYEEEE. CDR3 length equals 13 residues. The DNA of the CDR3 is TGTGCCAGCAGCTCTACAGGGGTCGAGACCCAGTACTTC. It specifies CASSSTGVETQYF.

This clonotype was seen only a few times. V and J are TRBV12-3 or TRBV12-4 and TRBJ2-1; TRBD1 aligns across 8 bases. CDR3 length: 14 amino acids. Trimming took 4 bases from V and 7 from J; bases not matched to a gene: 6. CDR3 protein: CASSSWTGRNEQFF. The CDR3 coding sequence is TGTGCCAGCAGTTCCTGGACAGGGAGGAATGAGCAGTTCTTC.

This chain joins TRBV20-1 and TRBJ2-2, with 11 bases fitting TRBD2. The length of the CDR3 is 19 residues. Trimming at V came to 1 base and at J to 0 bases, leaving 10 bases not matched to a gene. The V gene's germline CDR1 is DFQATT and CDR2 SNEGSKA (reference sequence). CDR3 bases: TGCAGTGCTAGAGGAGGTCTACTAGCGGGAGTTCCGAACACCGGGGAGCTGTTTTTT. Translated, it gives CSARGGLLAGVPNTGELFF.

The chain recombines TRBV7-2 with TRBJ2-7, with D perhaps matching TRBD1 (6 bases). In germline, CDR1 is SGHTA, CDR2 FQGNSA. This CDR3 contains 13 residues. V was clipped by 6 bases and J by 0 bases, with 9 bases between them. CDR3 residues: CASRNRVSYEQYF. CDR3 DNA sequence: TGTGCCAGCAGGAACAGGGTCTCCTACGAGCAGTACTTC. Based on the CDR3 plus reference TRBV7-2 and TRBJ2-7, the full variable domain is GAGVSQSPSNKVTEKGKDVELRCDPISGHTALYWYRQSLGQGLEFLIYFQGNSAPDKSGLPSDRFSAERTGGSVSTLTIQRTQQEDSAVYLCASRNRVSYEQYFGPGTRLTVT.

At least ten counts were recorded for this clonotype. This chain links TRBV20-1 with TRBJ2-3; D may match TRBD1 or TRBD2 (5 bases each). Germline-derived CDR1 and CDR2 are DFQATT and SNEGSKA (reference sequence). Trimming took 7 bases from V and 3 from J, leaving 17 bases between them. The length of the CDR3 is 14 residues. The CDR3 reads CSVVGVGRTDTQYF. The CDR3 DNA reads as TGCAGTGTCGTGGGGGTGGGGCGTACAGATACGCAGTATTTT.

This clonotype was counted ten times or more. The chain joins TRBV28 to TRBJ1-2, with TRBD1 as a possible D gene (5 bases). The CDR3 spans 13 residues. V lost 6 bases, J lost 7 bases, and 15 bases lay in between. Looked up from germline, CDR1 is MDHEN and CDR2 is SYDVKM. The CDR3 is CASSRDRDAGYTF. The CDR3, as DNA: TGTGCCAGCAGCCGAGACAGAGACGCTGGCTACACCTTC.

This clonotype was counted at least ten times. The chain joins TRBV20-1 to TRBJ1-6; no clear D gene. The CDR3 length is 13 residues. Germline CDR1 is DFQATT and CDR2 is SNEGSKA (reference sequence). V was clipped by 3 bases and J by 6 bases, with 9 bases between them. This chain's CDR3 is CSASLRGNSPLHF. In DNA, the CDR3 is TGCAGTGCTAGTCTACGGGGTAATTCACCCCTCCACTTT.

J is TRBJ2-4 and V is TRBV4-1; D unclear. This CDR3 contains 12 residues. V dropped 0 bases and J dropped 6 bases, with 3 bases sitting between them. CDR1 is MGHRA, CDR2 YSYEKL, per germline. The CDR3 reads CASSQDGNIQYF. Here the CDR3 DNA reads TGCGCCAGCAGCCAAGATGGAAACATTCAGTACTTC.

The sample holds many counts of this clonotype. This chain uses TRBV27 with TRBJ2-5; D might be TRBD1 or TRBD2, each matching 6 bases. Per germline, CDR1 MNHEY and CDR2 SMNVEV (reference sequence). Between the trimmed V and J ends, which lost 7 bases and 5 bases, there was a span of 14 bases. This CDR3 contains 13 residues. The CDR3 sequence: CASNRGGGETQYF. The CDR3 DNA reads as TGTGCCAGCAATAGAGGGGGAGGCGAGACCCAGTACTTC.

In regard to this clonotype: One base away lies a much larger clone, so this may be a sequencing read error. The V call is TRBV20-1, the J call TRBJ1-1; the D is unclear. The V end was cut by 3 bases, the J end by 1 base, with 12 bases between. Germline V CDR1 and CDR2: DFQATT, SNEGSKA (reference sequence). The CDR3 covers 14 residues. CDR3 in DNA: TGCAGTGCTAGTGCTGGGTGCCCGAACACTGAAGCTTTCTTT. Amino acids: CSASAGCPNTEAFF.

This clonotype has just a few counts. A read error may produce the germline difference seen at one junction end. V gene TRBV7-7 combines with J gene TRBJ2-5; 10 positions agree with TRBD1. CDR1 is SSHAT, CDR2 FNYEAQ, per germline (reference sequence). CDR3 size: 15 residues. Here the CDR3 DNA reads TGTGCTAGCAGCCCCTCGGGACAGGGGCAAGAGACCCAGTACTTC. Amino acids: CASSPSGQGQETQYF.

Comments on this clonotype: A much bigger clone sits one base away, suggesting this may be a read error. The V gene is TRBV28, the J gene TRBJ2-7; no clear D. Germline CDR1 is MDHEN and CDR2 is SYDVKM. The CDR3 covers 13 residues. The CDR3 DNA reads TGTGCCAGCAGTTTACCAGAAGCCTACAAGCAGTACTTC. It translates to CASSLPEAYKQYF.

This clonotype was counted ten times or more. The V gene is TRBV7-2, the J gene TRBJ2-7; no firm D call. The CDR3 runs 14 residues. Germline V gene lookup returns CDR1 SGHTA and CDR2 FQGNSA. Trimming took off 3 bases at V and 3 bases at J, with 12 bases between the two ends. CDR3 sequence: CASSLIDDNYEQYF. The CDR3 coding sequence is TGTGCCAGCAGCTTGATTGACGACAACTACGAGCAGTACTTC.

The CDR3 DNA reads TGTGCCAGCAGTGAATGGGTCAGGAGGGCCAATGAAAAACTGTTTTTT. Its protein is CASSEWVRRANEKLFF. The rearrangement uses TRBV2 and TRBJ1-4, with unresolved D. From germline, CDR1 is SNHLY and CDR2 FYNNEI. CDR3 length: 16 residues. V shed 2 bases and J shed 5 bases, with 15 bases lying between them.

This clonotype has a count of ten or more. The CDR3 sequence is CASSLSLLAGMTIYNEQFF. CDR3 nucleotide sequence: TGTGCCAGCAGCCTTTCGCTACTAGCGGGAATGACAATCTACAATGAGCAGTTCTTC. V gene TRBV12-3 or TRBV12-4 combines with J gene TRBJ2-1, with 10 bases fitting TRBD2. V lost 6 bases, J lost 3 bases, and 17 bases stayed unmatched. This CDR3 has 19 amino acids.

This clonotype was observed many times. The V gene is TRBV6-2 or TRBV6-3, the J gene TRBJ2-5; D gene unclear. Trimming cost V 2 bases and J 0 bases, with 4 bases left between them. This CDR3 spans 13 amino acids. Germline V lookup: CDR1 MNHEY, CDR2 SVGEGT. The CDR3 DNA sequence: TGTGCCAGCAGTTACGAAGACCAAGAGACCCAGTACTTC. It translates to CASSYEDQETQYF.

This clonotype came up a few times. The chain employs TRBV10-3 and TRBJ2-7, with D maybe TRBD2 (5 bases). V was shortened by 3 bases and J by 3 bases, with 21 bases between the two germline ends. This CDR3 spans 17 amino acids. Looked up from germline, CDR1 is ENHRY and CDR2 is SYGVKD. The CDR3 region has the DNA TGTGCCATCAGTGATGCCAGCGGCAAAACCCAACTCTACGAGCAGTACTTC. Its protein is CAISDASGKTQLYEQYF.